The rows below give T cell receptor beta chains drawn from one sample of a study of cytomegalovirus exposure and HLA in healthy donors. Sequencing was performed with immunoSEQ multiplex PCR; in TCRdb, only in-frame clones are kept and a portion is missing. The sample records over 200,000 clones, 70% to 80% being singletons. Sample: PBMCs. These receptors were collected from a woman aged 55-70 years in good health and CMV-seropositive. The CDR3 runs from the conserved cysteine through the conserved F or W. A D gene is named only where the DNA matches it firmly. Expanded clones get a size class; other rows say once, few or many, or leave the size out.

v_call	d_call	clone_size	j_call	cdr3_aa	cdr3_nt
TRBV28	-	few	TRBJ2-3	CASSLASALSTDTQYF	TGTGCCAGCAGTTTGGCCAGCGCTCTTAGCACAGATACGCAGTATTTT
TRBV23-1	-	-	TRBJ1-2	CASSQFVAGYTF	TGCGCCAGCAGTCAATTTGTAGCGGGCTACACCTTC
TRBV6-1	-	-	TRBJ2-7	CASGIAAGSMYEQYF	TGTGCCAGCGGAATAGCTGCGGGGTCGATGTACGAGCAGTACTTC
TRBV19	TRBD2	-	TRBJ2-2	CASSIETSGSAVTGELFF	TGTGCCAGTAGTATCGAGACTAGCGGGAGTGCCGTCACCGGGGAGCTGTTTTTT
TRBV5-1	TRBD2	-	TRBJ2-7	CASSPSGGSSYEQYF	TGCGCCAGCAGCCCTAGCGGGGGGAGCTCCTACGAGCAGTACTTC
TRBV19	-	-	TRBJ1-1	CASSIEEWRTEAFF	TGTGCCAGTAGTATAGAGGAATGGAGGACTGAAGCTTTCTTT
TRBV18	TRBD1	-	TRBJ2-7	CATKQGTAYEQYF	TGTGCCACGAAGCAGGGGACAGCCTACGAGCAGTACTTC
TRBV19	-	-	TRBJ2-1	CASSRTGSGTYNEQFF	TGTGCCAGTAGCAGAACAGGGTCGGGAACCTACAATGAGCAGTTCTTC
TRBV5-6	TRBD1	-	TRBJ1-3	CASSENPTGTWNTIYF	TGTGCCAGCAGCGAAAACCCGACAGGGACGTGGAACACCATATATTTT
TRBV5-1	-	-	TRBJ1-5	CASSPQEGHGPQHF	TGCGCCAGCAGCCCACAGGAGGGTCACGGGCCCCAGCATTTT
TRBV27	TRBD1	-	TRBJ1-1	CASSGTGEFDTEAFF	TGTGCCAGCAGCGGGACAGGGGAGTTTGACACTGAAGCTTTCTTT
TRBV5-4	-	once	TRBJ2-7	CASSDGTRNSYEQYF	TGTGCCAGCAGCGACGGGACTCGCAACTCCTACGAGCAGTACTTC
TRBV2	TRBD1	-	TRBJ1-1	CASVGTGVGTEAFF	TGTGCCAGCGTGGGTACAGGGGTTGGCACTGAAGCTTTCTTT
TRBV6-6	TRBD1	-	TRBJ1-2	CASSADRNYGYTF	TGTGCCAGCAGCGCGGACAGGAACTATGGCTACACCTTC
TRBV5-1	TRBD2	-	TRBJ2-3	CASSLTSGSRTDTQYF	TGCGCCAGCAGCTTAACTAGCGGGAGTAGGACAGATACGCAGTATTTT
TRBV28	TRBD1	-	TRBJ2-5	CASSFVTVRPGQGLQETQYF	TGTGCCAGCAGTTTTGTTACGGTCCGTCCGGGACAGGGTTTGCAAGAGACCCAGTACTTC
TRBV5-6	TRBD1	-	TRBJ2-7	CASSWDRGRREQYF	TGTGCCAGCAGCTGGGACAGGGGGCGGAGGGAGCAGTACTTC
TRBV29-1	-	-	TRBJ1-2	CSVEYRVSDGYTF	TGCAGCGTTGAGTACAGGGTATCGGATGGCTACACCTTC
TRBV5-4	TRBD2	-	TRBJ2-5	CASRRGEQETQYF	TGTGCCAGCCGCCGGGGGGAACAAGAGACCCAGTACTTC
TRBV5-6	-	-	TRBJ2-3	CASSFERGDTQYF	TGTGCCAGCAGCTTCGAAAGGGGAGATACGCAGTATTTT
TRBV7-2	-	-	TRBJ1-4	CASSFTTGMEKLFF	TGTGCCAGCAGCTTCACGACGGGGATGGAAAAACTGTTTTTT
TRBV15	-	-	TRBJ2-7	CATSIGGTAYEQYF	TGTGCCACCAGCATTGGAGGGACAGCCTACGAGCAGTACTTC
TRBV10-3	TRBD1	few	TRBJ1-1	CAISDSGGGAEAFF	TGTGCCATCAGTGATTCAGGGGGCGGAGCTGAAGCTTTCTTT
TRBV10-3	-	-	TRBJ2-3	CAISSSHSGTDTQYF	TGTGCCATCAGTAGCTCTCACTCCGGCACAGATACGCAGTATTTT
TRBV5-1	TRBD1	-	TRBJ2-3	CASSLVNRGDTQYF	TGCGCCAGCAGCTTGGTAAACAGGGGAGATACGCAGTATTTT
TRBV7-2	-	once	TRBJ2-5	CASSPQPGGQETQYF	TGTGCCAGCAGCCCTCAACCAGGAGGACAAGAGACCCAGTACTTC